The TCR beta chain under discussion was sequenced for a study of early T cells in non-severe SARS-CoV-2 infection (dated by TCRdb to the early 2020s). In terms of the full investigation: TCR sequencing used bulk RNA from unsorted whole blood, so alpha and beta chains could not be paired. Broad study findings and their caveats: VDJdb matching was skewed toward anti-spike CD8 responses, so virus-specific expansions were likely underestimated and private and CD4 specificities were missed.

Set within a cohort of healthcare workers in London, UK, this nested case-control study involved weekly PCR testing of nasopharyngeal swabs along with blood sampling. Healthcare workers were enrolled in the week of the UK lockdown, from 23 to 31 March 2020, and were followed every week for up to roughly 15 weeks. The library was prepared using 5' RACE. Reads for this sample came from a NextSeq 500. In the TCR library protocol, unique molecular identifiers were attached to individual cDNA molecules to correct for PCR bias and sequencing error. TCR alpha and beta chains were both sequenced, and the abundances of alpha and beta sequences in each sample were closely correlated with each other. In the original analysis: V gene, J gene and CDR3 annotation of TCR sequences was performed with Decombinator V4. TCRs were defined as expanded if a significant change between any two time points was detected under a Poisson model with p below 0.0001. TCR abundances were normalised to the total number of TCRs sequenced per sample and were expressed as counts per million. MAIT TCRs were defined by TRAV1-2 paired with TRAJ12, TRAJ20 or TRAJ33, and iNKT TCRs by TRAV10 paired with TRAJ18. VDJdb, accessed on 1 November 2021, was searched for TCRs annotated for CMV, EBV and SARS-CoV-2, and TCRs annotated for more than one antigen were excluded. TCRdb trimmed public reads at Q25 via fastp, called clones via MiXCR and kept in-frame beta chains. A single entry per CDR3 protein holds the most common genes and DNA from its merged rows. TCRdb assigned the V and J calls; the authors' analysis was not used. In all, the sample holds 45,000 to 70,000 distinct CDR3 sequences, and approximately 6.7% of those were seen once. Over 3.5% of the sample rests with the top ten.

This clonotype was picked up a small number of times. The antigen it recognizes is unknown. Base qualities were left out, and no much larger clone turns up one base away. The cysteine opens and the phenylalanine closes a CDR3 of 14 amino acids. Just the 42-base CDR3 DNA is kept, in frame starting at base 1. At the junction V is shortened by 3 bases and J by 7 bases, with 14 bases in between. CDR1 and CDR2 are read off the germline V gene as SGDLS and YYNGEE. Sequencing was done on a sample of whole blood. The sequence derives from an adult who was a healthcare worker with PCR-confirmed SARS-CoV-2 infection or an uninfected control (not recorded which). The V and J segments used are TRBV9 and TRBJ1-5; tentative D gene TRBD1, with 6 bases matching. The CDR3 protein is CASSEGDFGQPQHF. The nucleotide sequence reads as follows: TGTGCCAGCAGCGAGGGGGACTTCGGCCAGCCCCAGCATTTT.